This T cell receptor (beta chain) was sequenced in a study of cytomegalovirus exposure and HLA in healthy donors. Use of 60 Vbeta and 13 Jbeta primers characterized the PCR. Original processing notes: Some 12 million shared chains were among the about 80 million unique TCR beta chains that a later analysis counted. Assay used: immunoSEQ multiplex PCR; TCRdb lists only in-frame clones, some missing. The V and J calls and clone size were taken over from that table, and D and trimming were inferred from the DNA. The sample has around 150,000 clones, more than 65% seen once. V lost 0 bases, J lost 2 bases, and 4 bases stayed unmatched. The germline V gene has CDR1 SNHLY and CDR2 FYNNEI. There are 16 residues in the CDR3.

The sequencing sample was made of PBMCs. This chain connects TRBV2 to TRBJ2-5; 9 bases map to TRBD2. The sequence derives from a man aged 50 to 60 in good health and CMV-seropositive. The CDR3 DNA follows: TGTGCCAGCAGTGAAGCGACTAGCGGAATACAAGAGACCCAGTACTTC. Translating it yields CASSEATSGIQETQYF. Full variable domain (remainder filled in from reference TRBV2 and TRBJ2-5): EPEVTQTPSHQVTQMGQEVILRCVPISNHLYFYWYRQILGQKVEFLVSFYNNEISEKSEIFDDQFSVERPDGSNFTLKIRSTKLEDSAMYFCASSEATSGIQETQYFGPGTRLLVL.